The 13 T cell receptor beta chains in this list originate from one sample, sequenced in a study of blood T cell repertoires in COVID-19 (dated by TCRdb to the early 2020s). The library was prepared using the immunoSEQ multiplex PCR assay. Not all clones reach the TCRdb copy of this immuneACCESS table, which keeps in-frame sequences only. Checked studies attribute under half of the gap to unresolved V genes and leave the rest unexplained. This sample has 290,000 or so clones in its table, and 80% to 85% of those were observed once. The ten biggest clones cover 4.5% to 6% of the sample. Sequences were obtained from PBMCs or T cells enriched from blood (not recorded which). These receptors all come from a man aged 40-49 years who had been exposed to COVID-19.

V usage is TRBV10-1 and J usage is TRBJ1-3; the D is unclear. Germline assignment: CDR1 WNHNN and CDR2 SYGVQD (reference sequence). Trimming removed 8 bases from V and 4 bases from J, with 6 bases in between. The CDR3 is made up of 11 amino acids. This CDR3 reads CASCRGNTIYF. The CDR3 region has the DNA TGCGCCAGCTGTCGGGGAAACACCATATATTTT.

The chain recombines TRBV5-4 with TRBJ2-3; 10 nucleotides match TRBD2. The CDR3 consists of 17 residues. Per the germline V gene, CDR1 is SGHNT and CDR2 is YYREEE (reference sequence). V lost 0 bases and J lost 5; bases outside the gene matches: 9. Written as DNA, the CDR3 is TGTGCCAGCAGCTTGGGTCCAGCGGGAGGGCCAGTAGATACGCAGTATTTT. Its protein is CASSLGPAGGPVDTQYF.

The rearrangement joins TRBV5-1 to TRBJ2-3; 10 bases align to TRBD2. Germline V lookup: CDR1 SGHRS, CDR2 YFSETQ. V lost 2 bases to trimming and J lost 3 bases; unmatched junction nucleotides: 6. The CDR3 is made up of 16 amino acids. CDR3 in DNA: TGCGCCAGCAGCTTTTCCGCTAGCGGGAGTACAGATACGCAGTATTTT. Translating gives CASSFSASGSTDTQYF.

CDR3 protein: CASTLASGSSYEQYF. In DNA form, the CDR3 reads TGTGCCAGCACCCTGGCCAGCGGGAGCTCCTACGAGCAGTACTTC. The chain employs TRBV11-2 and TRBJ2-7, with TRBD2 matching over 8 bases. Germline-derived CDR1 and CDR2 are SGHAT and FQNNGV. With V trimmed by 7 bases and J by 0 bases, 8 bases remained unmatched. This CDR3 spans 15 amino acids.

The genes are TRBV6-5 and TRBJ1-6, with 7 bases that match TRBD1. V lost 7 bases and J lost 6; bases outside the gene matches: 9. CDR3 length: 15 residues. CDR1 is MNHEY and CDR2 is SVGAGI in the germline V gene. As DNA, the CDR3 is TGTGCCAGCACCTTGACAGGGACGAGTAATTCACCCCTCCACTTT. This encodes CASTLTGTSNSPLHF.

This clone was counted a few times. The chain employs TRBV9 and TRBJ1-4, with D unresolved. V was shortened by 3 bases and J by 0 bases, with 12 bases between the two germline ends. Germline V gives CDR1 SGDLS, CDR2 YYNGEE. The CDR3 runs to 16 residues. CDR3 sequence: CASSDLGRATNEKLFF. In DNA form, the CDR3 reads TGTGCCAGCAGCGACCTTGGGAGGGCAACTAATGAAAAACTGTTTTTT. Complete variable domain (other parts from reference TRBV9 and TRBJ1-4): DSGVTQTPKHLITATGQRVTLRCSPRSGDLSVYWYQQSLDQGLQFLIQYYNGEERAKGNILERFSAQQFPDLHSELNLSSLELGDSALYFCASSDLGRATNEKLFFGSGTQLSVL.

This chain connects TRBV6-5 to TRBJ1-5; the D is unclear. The V and J ends lost 2 bases and 2 bases respectively, with 10 bases between them. The CDR3 extends over 15 amino acids. The germline V gene encodes CDR1 MNHEY and CDR2 SVGAGI. The CDR3 region is CASSYDGSRNQPQHF. In DNA form, the CDR3 reads TGTGCCAGCAGTTACGATGGGAGTCGCAATCAGCCCCAGCATTTT.

The chain has TRBV27 and TRBJ2-3, with 9 bases fitting TRBD2. In germline, CDR1 is MNHEY, CDR2 SMNVEV (reference sequence). Germline trimming cut 2 bases from V and 6 bases from J; bases unmatched to any gene: 6. The CDR3 covers 15 residues. As DNA, the CDR3 is TGTGCCAGCAGTTTAGGCGGGAGGGTCTCTGATACGCAGTATTTT. This sequence encodes CASSLGGRVSDTQYF.

This clone was seen just once. This chain connects TRBV6-5 to TRBJ2-2; 12 bases align to TRBD2. J gave up 7 bases and V 6 bases, and 6 bases lay outside the gene matches. The length of the CDR3 is 15 residues. Germline V gene lookup returns CDR1 MNHEY and CDR2 SVGAGI. The CDR3 nucleotides are TGTGCCAGCAGCAAGACTAGCGGGAGTATCGGGGAGCTGTTTTTT. It specifies CASSKTSGSIGELFF.

A few counts support this clone. The chain has TRBV7-2 and TRBJ2-7; D may be TRBD2 (6 bases). Germline V gene lookup returns CDR1 SGHTA and CDR2 FQGNSA. The V and J ends lost 5 bases and 1 base respectively, with 12 bases between them. This CDR3 has 14 amino acids. This CDR3 reads CASSPAGSSYEQYF. Here the CDR3 DNA reads TGTGCCAGCAGCCCAGCGGGCTCTTCCTACGAGCAGTACTTC.

The gene calls are TRBV6-5 and TRBJ1-3; 8 nucleotides line up with TRBD1. J was trimmed by 2 bases and V by 5 bases; bases with no gene match: 5. Germline V gene data show CDR1 as MNHEY and CDR2 as SVGAGI. The CDR3 covers 15 residues. The CDR3 DNA is TGTGCCAGCAGTCCCGACAGGGGCGCTGGAAACACCATATATTTT. It is translated as CASSPDRGAGNTIYF.

This chain joins TRBV7-9 and TRBJ2-6, with 8 bases lining up with TRBD2. The trim removed 5 bases at V and 2 bases at J, leaving 8 bases unmatched. CDR3 length: 17 amino acids. Germline V gene data show CDR1 as SEHNR and CDR2 as FQNEAQ (reference sequence). The CDR3 nucleotides are TGTGCCAGCAGCGGGGGTAGCGGGAAGACTGGGGCCAACGTCCTGACTTTC. As protein: CASSGGSGKTGANVLTF.

This clone was seen a few times. The chain uses TRBV19 and TRBJ1-4, with D tentatively TRBD1 (6 bases). From germline, CDR1 is LNHDA and CDR2 SQIVND (reference sequence). This CDR3 contains 16 residues. The germline V and J ends were trimmed by 3 bases and 5 bases, with 16 bases remaining between them. The CDR3 loop reads CASSMGRTATNEKLFF. CDR3 nucleotides: TGTGCCAGTAGTATGGGACGGACAGCGACAAATGAAAAACTGTTTTTT.